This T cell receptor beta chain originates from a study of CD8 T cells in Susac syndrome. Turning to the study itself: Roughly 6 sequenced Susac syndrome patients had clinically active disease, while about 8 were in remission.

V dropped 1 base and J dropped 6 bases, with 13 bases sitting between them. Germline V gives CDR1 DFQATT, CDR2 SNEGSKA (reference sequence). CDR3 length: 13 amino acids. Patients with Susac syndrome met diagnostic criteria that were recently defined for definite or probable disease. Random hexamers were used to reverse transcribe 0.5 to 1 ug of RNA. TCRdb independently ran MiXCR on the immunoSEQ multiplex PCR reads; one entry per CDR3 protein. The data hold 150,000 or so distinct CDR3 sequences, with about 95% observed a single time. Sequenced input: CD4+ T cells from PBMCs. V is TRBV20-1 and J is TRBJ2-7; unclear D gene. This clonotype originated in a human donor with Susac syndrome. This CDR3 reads CSARGETVPEQYF. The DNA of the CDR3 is TGCAGTGCTAGAGGGGAAACCGTACCCGAGCAGTACTTC.